This T cell receptor (beta chain) was sequenced for a study of shared clonotypes between healthy human individuals. Germline V CDR1 and CDR2: MGHDK, SYGVNS. The CDR3 sequence is 14 residues long. The trim removed 7 bases at V and 3 bases at J, leaving 7 bases unmatched. Repertoires were generated with immunoSEQ multiplex PCR, while TCRdb's copy carries only in-frame clones and drops some. The data hold fewer than 1.6 million clones, with around 98.5% observed a single time. The chain employs TRBV25-1 and TRBJ2-3; TRBD1 matches 7 bases. Input material: naive CD4+ T cells sorted from blood. Subset meaning: CD45RA+ positively selected. The receptor comes from a man aged 25-45 years in good health. The CDR3 loop reads CASNHRGMTDTQYF. CDR3 bases: TGTGCCAGCAATCACAGGGGCATGACAGATACGCAGTATTTT.